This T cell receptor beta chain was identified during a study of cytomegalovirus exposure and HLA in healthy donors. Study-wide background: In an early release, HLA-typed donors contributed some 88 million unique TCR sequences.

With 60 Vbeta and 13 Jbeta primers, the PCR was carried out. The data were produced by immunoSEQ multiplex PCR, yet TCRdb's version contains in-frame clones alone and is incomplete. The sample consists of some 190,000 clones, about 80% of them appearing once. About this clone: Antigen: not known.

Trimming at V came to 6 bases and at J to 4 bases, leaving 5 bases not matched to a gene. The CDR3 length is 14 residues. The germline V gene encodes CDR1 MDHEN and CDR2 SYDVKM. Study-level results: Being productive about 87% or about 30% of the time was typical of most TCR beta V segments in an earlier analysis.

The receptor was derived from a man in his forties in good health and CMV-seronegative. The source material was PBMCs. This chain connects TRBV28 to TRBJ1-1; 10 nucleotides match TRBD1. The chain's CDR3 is CASSRQGASTEAFF. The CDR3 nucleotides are TGTGCCAGCAGCCGACAGGGGGCGAGCACTGAAGCTTTCTTT.